This TCR beta chain emerged from a study of CD8+ T cells in alopecia areata. Described treatment: oral pan-JAK inhibitor, 5-10 mg twice daily. Researchers gathered lesional scalp punch biopsies and peripheral blood from patients with alopecia areata. As the sequencing template, cDNA was produced by extracting RNA and reverse transcribing it. This table comes from immunoSEQ multiplex PCR, and its TCRdb copy is limited to in-frame clones, with some not included. The table lists around 120,000 clones, 61% of them singletons. Per the germline V gene, CDR1 is MNHNS and CDR2 is SASEGT. This CDR3 region has 16 residues. V gave up 2 bases and J gave up 5 bases, with 16 bases separating them.

The origin of this receptor is a human donor with alopecia areata. This chain joins TRBV6-1 and TRBJ1-5, with D tentatively TRBD1 (5 bases). The sample in question was CD4+ T cells sorted from blood, obtained at week 4, from a patient treated with tofacitinib. In DNA, the CDR3 is TGTGCCAGCAGTGAACGGGGGTCTGGTTACGATCAGCCCCAGCATTTT. As protein: CASSERGSGYDQPQHF.